This T cell receptor beta chain emerged from a study of T cell changes during pregnancy in multiple sclerosis. Assay: immunoSEQ multiplex PCR; the TCRdb copy retains only in-frame clones and omits some. The repertoire has around 35,000 clones, about nine tenths of them found once; the top ten carry under 5%. This sample comprised CD8+ T cells from peripheral blood mononuclear cells, obtained after pregnancy. This clonotype was sampled from a female donor with multiple sclerosis, enrolled in a pregnancy study.

CDR3: CASSYTTAAYNSPLHF. The CDR3 nucleotides are TGTGCCAGCAGCTACACGACAGCAGCCTATAATTCACCCCTCCACTTT. V and J are TRBV7-2 and TRBJ1-6; TRBD1 is a possible D gene (5 bases). Per germline, CDR1 SGHTA and CDR2 FQGNSA. Trimming took 4 bases from V and 2 from J, leaving 12 bases between them. The CDR3 consists of 16 residues.